This T cell receptor beta chain originates from a study of patients and donors after allogeneic stem cell transplantation. TCRdb analysed the RT-PCR reads with MiXCR anew, one entry per CDR3 protein. Seen here are around 82,000 distinct CDR3 sequences, 4.5% to 5% observed once, and the top ten hold around 3%. V dropped 7 bases and J dropped 2; count of bases not matched to a gene: 27. The CDR3 spans 22 residues. Sequenced sample: blood, either unsorted or a sorted T cell fraction (not recorded which). This clonotype originated in a human donor who was either an allogeneic HSCT recipient or a stem cell or donor lymphocyte infusion donor (not recorded which). It is not recorded whose cells these are; they may come from a transplant donor. The genes are TRBV12-3 or TRBV12-4 and TRBJ1-5; 9 nucleotides agree with TRBD1. CDR3 bases: TGTGCCAGCACCCCCCTTTGGGACCTTTGGACAGGGGATATGGTGGGCAATCAGCCCCAGCATTTT. Encoded protein: CASTPLWDLWTGDMVGNQPQHF.